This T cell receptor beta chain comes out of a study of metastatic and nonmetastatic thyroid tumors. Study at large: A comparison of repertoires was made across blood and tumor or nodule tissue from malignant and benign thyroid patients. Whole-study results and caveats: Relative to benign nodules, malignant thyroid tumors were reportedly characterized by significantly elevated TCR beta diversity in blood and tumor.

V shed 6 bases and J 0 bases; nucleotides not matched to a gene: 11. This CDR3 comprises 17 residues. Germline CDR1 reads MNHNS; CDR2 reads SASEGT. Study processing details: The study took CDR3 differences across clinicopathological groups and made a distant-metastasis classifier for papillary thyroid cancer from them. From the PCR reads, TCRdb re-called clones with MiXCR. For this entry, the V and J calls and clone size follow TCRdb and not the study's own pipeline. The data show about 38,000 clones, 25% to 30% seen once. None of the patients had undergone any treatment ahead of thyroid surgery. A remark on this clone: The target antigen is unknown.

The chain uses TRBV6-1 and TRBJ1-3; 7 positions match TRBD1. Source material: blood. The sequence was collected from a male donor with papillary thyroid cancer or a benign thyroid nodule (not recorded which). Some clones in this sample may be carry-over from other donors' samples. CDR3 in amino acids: CASRRTGLPLSGNTIYF. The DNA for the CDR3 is TGTGCCAGCAGACGGACAGGCCTCCCTCTCTCTGGAAACACCATATATTTT.